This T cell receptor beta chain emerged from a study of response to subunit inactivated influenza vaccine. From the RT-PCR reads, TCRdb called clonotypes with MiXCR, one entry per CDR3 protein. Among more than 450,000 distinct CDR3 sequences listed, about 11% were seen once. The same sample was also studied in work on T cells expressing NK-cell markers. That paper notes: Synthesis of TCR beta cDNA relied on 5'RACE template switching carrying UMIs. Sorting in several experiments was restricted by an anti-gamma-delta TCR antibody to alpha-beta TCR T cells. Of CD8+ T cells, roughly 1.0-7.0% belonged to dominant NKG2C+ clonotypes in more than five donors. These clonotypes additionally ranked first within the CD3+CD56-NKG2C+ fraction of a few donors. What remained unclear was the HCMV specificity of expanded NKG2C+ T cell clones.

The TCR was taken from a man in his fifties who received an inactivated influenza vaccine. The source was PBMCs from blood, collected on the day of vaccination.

The DNA of the CDR3 is TGTGCCAGCAGCAGGGACACCGCCGGTTCACCCCTCCACTTT. Its translation is CASSRDTAGSPLHF. The rearrangement uses TRBV6-1 and TRBJ1-6; possible D gene TRBD1, 6 bases. Trimming removed 6 bases at V and 9 bases at J, with 15 bases between. CDR3 length: 14 amino acids. Looked up from germline, CDR1 is MNHNS and CDR2 is SASEGT.